These 6 T cell receptor beta chains share one sample of origin, sequenced in a study of spatial heterogeneity in lung cancer (dated by TCRdb to 2018 to 2020). Interpreted using the paper, the time point label stands for: sample taken at primary tumor resection. Without any cell sorting, TCR sequencing was performed on whole RNA extracted either from tumor and nontumor lung tissue or from cryopreserved PBMC samples. The library was obtained by 5' RACE. TCRdb lists the instrument as NextSeq 500. TCRdb reworked the public reads: Q25 trimming with fastp, MiXCR clone assembly, productive beta chains retained. Identical CDR3 proteins give one entry, which carries the most common genes and DNA. The table for this sample lists roughly 10,000 distinct CDR3 sequences; approximately 6.5% of them were counted only once. Under 30% of the sample is in the top ten clones. The source material was PBMCs, sampled at surgery. These receptor sequences come from a male donor with early-stage non-small cell lung cancer.

This clonotype was detected ten times or more. Because the library targeted alpha chains, this beta chain is an off-target read whose size means little. The chain is built from TRBV27 and TRBJ2-7; 10 bases map to TRBD1. The CDR3 spans 19 residues. Germline V CDR1 and CDR2: MNHEY, SMNVEV (reference sequence). V shed 6 bases and J 1 base; nucleotides not matched to a gene: 18. The CDR3 spells CASSPTRDRGPSNSYEQYF. Written as DNA, the CDR3 is TGTGCCAGCAGCCCTACCCGAGACAGGGGGCCGTCCAATTCCTACGAGCAGTACTTC.

This clonotype was detected many times. A library prepared for alpha chains yielded this beta chain as an off-target read; its size is of little meaning. J is TRBJ2-7 and V is TRBV27; 8 bases are a match to TRBD1. Germline V gene sequence: CDR1 MNHEY, CDR2 SMNVEV (reference sequence). The trim removed 5 bases at V and 3 bases at J, leaving 6 bases unmatched. The CDR3 spans 14 residues. The CDR3 protein is CASSPKGTGYEQYF. The CDR3 coding sequence is TGTGCCAGCAGTCCTAAAGGGACAGGCTACGAGCAGTACTTC.

A word on this clonotype: Found in a library prepared for alpha chains, this beta chain is an off-target read, and its abundance has little meaning. The rearrangement links TRBV7-8 to TRBJ2-3; TRBD1 matches at 7 bases. The V gene end was trimmed by 4 bases and the J gene end by 2 bases; junction bases not matched to a gene: 9. Per germline, CDR1 SGHVS and CDR2 FQNEAQ. This CDR3 comprises 16 residues. The CDR3 bases are TGTGCCAGCAGCTACGACAGGGTAGCCGACACAGATACGCAGTATTTT. Amino acid sequence: CASSYDRVADTDTQYF.

About this clonotype: A library prepared for alpha chains yielded this beta chain as an off-target read; its size is of little meaning. The V call is TRBV10-3, the J call TRBJ2-3; no reliable D call. CDR3 size: 12 residues. V lost 4 bases and J 4 bases, leaving 6 bases between the germline ends. Germline lookup yields CDR1 ENHRY and CDR2 SYGVKD. DNA for the CDR3: TGTGCCATCAGTGCTTTGGCAGATACGCAGTATTTT. Translation: CAISALADTQYF.

Regarding this clonotype: Within a library made for alpha chains, this beta chain is off target, and its count is uninformative. This chain uses TRBV27 with TRBJ2-7, with 9 bases that match TRBD1. Germline CDR1 is MNHEY and CDR2 is SMNVEV (reference sequence). The CDR3 has 16 residues. J gave up 3 bases and V 3 bases, and 9 bases lay outside the gene matches. CDR3 sequence (DNA): TGTGCCAGCAGTTTCGACAGGGGGGGATCGGGCTACGAGCAGTACTTC. Its protein product is CASSFDRGGSGYEQYF.

This clonotype was detected ten times or more. In a library made to pick up alpha chains, this beta chain is a stray read with a size that means little. The rearrangement joins TRBV3-1 to TRBJ2-3; TRBD2 matches 10 bases. CDR3 length: 15 amino acids. Looked up from germline, CDR1 is LGHDT and CDR2 is YNNKEL (reference sequence). J lost 3 bases, V lost 5 bases, and 5 bases had no gene match. CDR3 amino acids: CASSSGTSATDTQYF. The CDR3 DNA is TGTGCCAGCAGCTCCGGGACTAGCGCGACAGATACGCAGTATTTT.